These T cell receptor beta chains were read from a single sample in a study of shared clonotypes between healthy human individuals. The table came from immunoSEQ multiplex PCR; TCRdb's copy has only in-frame clones and leaves some out. In the table there are 2 million to 2.5 million clones, about 95% of which are singletons. Sequenced input: naive CD8+ T cells sorted from blood. These receptors were taken from a man between 18 and 29 years old in good health. The conserved cysteine and the conserved F or W are not part of the CDR3 here. The listing skips clone size in some rows; elsewhere it reads once, few, many or a size class.

-,TRBV13,TRBJ2-7,ASSYGTSGPYEQY
-,TRBV5-1,TRBJ2-1,ASSPRAGAGGDEQF
-,TRBV15,TRBJ1-5,ATSRVPLSQPQH
-,TRBV27,TRBJ1-2,ASSLSAGTTYGYT
-,TRBV4-3,TRBJ2-3,ASSQDWTSGSGKDTQY
-,TRBV7-2,TRBJ2-5,ASSTGTSGSLETQY
-,TRBV28,TRBJ2-1,ASSLQTGDSYNEQF
-,TRBV6-6,TRBJ1-1,ASSYSWQGNTEAF
-,TRBV13,TRBJ2-7,ASSLGQGGDEQY
-,TRBV18,TRBJ2-7,ASSPPGGVGSYEQY
few,TRBV9,TRBJ1-6,ASSRIRDRGYSPLH
-,TRBV5-6,TRBJ1-4,ASSSRTLVGTNEKLF
-,TRBV13,TRBJ2-5,ASSLDQRRETQY
-,TRBV4-1,TRBJ1-1,ASSQVLGGGNTEAF
-,TRBV28,TRBJ2-7,ASGQGRAYEQY
-,TRBV30,TRBJ1-5,AWDPGTGGNQPQH
-,TRBV7-9,TRBJ1-5,ASSLGTEGNQPQH
-,TRBV7-9,TRBJ1-4,ASTRLYELGEKLF
-,TRBV9,TRBJ2-1,ASSGPSGSKDNEQF
-,TRBV10-3,TRBJ1-6,AISGGDSPLH
-,TRBV27,TRBJ1-1,ASSLLVGVNTEAF
-,TRBV5-4,TRBJ1-1,ASSSMAGGRNTEAF
-,TRBV6-7,TRBJ2-4,ASSGKNIQY
-,TRBV7-6,TRBJ2-7,ASSFGRGTYEQY
-,TRBV5-1,TRBJ2-7,ASSLSWDYEQY
-,TRBV6-1,TRBJ2-7,ASRGGWDEQY
-,TRBV6-5,TRBJ2-5,ASSPGGRGETQY
-,TRBV2,TRBJ1-4,ASSGGFSSEKLF
-,TRBV25-1,TRBJ2-1,ASTGMGPQF
-,TRBV7-6,TRBJ2-5,ASSPLEGVETQY
-,TRBV4-1,TRBJ2-5,ASSQVGAQETQY
-,TRBV7-9,TRBJ2-5,ASSERQPQETQY
-,TRBV27,TRBJ2-3,ASSLGAGAGVGTDTQY
few,TRBV6-1,TRBJ1-5,ASSDTGTNQPQH
-,TRBV7-8,TRBJ2-1,ASSLGHNEQF
once,TRBV6-5,TRBJ2-1,ASSYILAGYNEQF
-,TRBV2,TRBJ2-7,ASSDRDKSYEQY
-,TRBV6-1,TRBJ2-7,ASLLWGTRSYEQY
-,TRBV5-1,TRBJ2-3,ASSPSAGTDTQY
-,TRBV30,TRBJ1-5,AWSSGLGNQPQH
-,TRBV7-9,TRBJ1-2,ASSQTGDYGYT
-,TRBV6-1,TRBJ2-1,ASSASLTGAVSYNEQF
-,TRBV2,TRBJ2-3,ASRDWGGTDTQY
once,TRBV6-5,TRBJ2-7,ASSYEAGLPYEQY
-,TRBV2,TRBJ2-7,ASNPGDREQY
-,TRBV6-6,TRBJ2-7,ASSYSGSGRYEQY
-,TRBV13,TRBJ2-1,ASSTHGAGPGNEQF
-,TRBV10-2,TRBJ1-6,ASSNGQAGSPLH